This TCR beta chain is from a study of metastatic and nonmetastatic thyroid tumors. Study overall: Across blood and tumor or nodule tissue, repertoires from malignant and benign thyroid patients were compared with one another.

Regarding the study as a whole: According to reports, the diversity of TCR beta was significantly higher in malignant thyroid tumors than in benign nodules, and this held in both blood and tumor samples.

Germline values: CDR1 SGHTA, CDR2 FQGNSA. This CDR3 comprises 15 residues. V shed 1 base and J shed 2 bases, with 12 bases lying between them. Original methodology: Clinicopathological groups differed in CDR3, with these differences serving to build a distant-metastasis classifier for papillary thyroid cancer. TCRdb reanalyzed the PCR reads with MiXCR. TCRdb, rather than the study authors, made the V and J calls. The profile covers 20,000 to 25,000 clones, with about 20% appearing a single time and roughly 30% taken by the ten largest. The entire patient cohort was treatment-naive prior to thyroid surgery. This clone has ten or more counts. Its antigen is unknown.

The chain links TRBV7-2 to TRBJ2-7; the D gene is possibly TRBD1 (5 bases). Sample: blood. This TCR derives from a female donor with papillary thyroid cancer or a benign thyroid nodule (not recorded which). Some clones in this sample may be carry-over from other donors' samples. The CDR3: CASSLVQGGTYEQYF. In DNA form, the CDR3 reads TGTGCCAGCAGCTTAGTTCAGGGTGGAACCTACGAGCAGTACTTC. The full variable domain, in which reference TRBV7-2 and TRBJ2-7 provide the parts outside the CDR3, is GAGVSQSPSNKVTEKGKDVELRCDPISGHTALYWYRQSLGQGLEFLIYFQGNSAPDKSGLPSDRFSAERTGGSVSTLTIQRTQQEDSAVYLCASSLVQGGTYEQYFGPGTRLTVT.